One T cell receptor (beta chain) is described in this entry. This clone was seen ten or more times. No cognate antigen has been identified for it. Within one base of it there is no much larger clone, and no base qualities were kept. Receptors were amplified or captured by PCR. The sequencing machine was an Illumina HiSeq 4000. High-throughput sequencing was used to profile the TCR beta-chain CDR3 region of each patient. As for how the authors treated the data: A classifier to discriminate distant-metastatic papillary thyroid cancer patients was built from CDR3 differences across clinicopathological groups. Repertoire diversity was assessed with the Shannon index, and tumor-blood repertoire similarity with the Morisita-Horn index. TCRdb reran the public reads through fastp at Q25 and MiXCR, keeping productive beta chains. The V and J calls reflect TCRdb's pipeline rather than the authors' work. The sample contains around 30,000 clones, approximately 16% of them found a single time. In total, the top ten clones hold about a fifth of the sample.

The data are from a study of metastatic and nonmetastatic thyroid tumors (dated by TCRdb to the early 2020s). Background for the entire study: For patients with malignant and with benign thyroid disease, the researchers compared repertoires between peripheral blood samples and tumor or nodule tissue samples.

The full study reports these points: TCR beta diversity was reported as significantly higher in malignant tumors than in benign nodules, in both blood and tumor samples.

The CDR3, cysteine through phenylalanine, is 14 amino acids long. Left in the record is the CDR3 DNA by itself, 42 bases read in frame from the first base. V is reduced by 5 bases and J by 2 bases, leaving a spacing of 10 bases between them. CDR1 and CDR2 are drawn from the germline V gene: MDHEN, SYDVKM. Before undergoing thyroid surgery, none of the patients had been given any kind of treatment. Patient clinical samples collected from about 2012 to 2019 were retrospectively analysed using T-cell receptor beta sequencing. Sequencing used blood. Here the chain combines TRBV28 and TRBJ1-3, with the D gene too uncertain to name. The receptor was isolated from a male donor with papillary thyroid cancer or a benign thyroid nodule (not recorded which). Some clones in this sample may be carry-over from other donors' samples. In nucleotides, the sequence is TGTGCCAGCAGTACCCCGGGTACTGGAAACACCATATATTTT. The encoded protein is CASSTPGTGNTIYF.